Listed below are T cell receptor beta chains from one sample, sequenced in a study of blood T cell repertoires in COVID-19. The repertoire was sequenced with immunoSEQ multiplex PCR; TCRdb's copy has only in-frame clones and lacks some. The data contain roughly 130,000 clones, approximately 80% of them singletons. The sequencing sample was made of peripheral blood. These receptors originate from a woman aged 60-70 years with acute or convalescent COVID-19. Both conserved end residues are part of each CDR3. The D gene is left open where the match is weak. Clone sizes are given selectively: once, few, many, or a class where the clone is expanded.

len	j_gene	d_gene	abundance	v_gene	CDR3nt	CDR3aa
15	TRBJ2-2	TRBD1	.	TRBV7-9	TGTGCCAGCAGCTTAGCGCAGGGGGCGACCGGGGAGCTGTTTTTT	CASSLAQGATGELFF
17	TRBJ1-1	.	.	TRBV2	TGTGCCAGCAGTGTTTGGTGGGCAGGGCGGATGAACACTGAAGCTTTCTTT	CASSVWWAGRMNTEAFF
14	TRBJ1-2	.	.	TRBV6-5	TGTGCCAGCAGTTTCGAAGGACAGTTTTCTGGCTACACCTTC	CASSFEGQFSGYTF
13	TRBJ1-2	.	.	TRBV10-3	TGTGCCATCAGTGAGTCGCTAGGGGTTGGCTACACCTTC	CAISESLGVGYTF
15	TRBJ2-5	TRBD1	.	TRBV11-2	TGTGCCAGCAGCTTAGTCGGCAGGGGGCAAGAGACCCAGTACTTC	CASSLVGRGQETQYF
16	TRBJ2-5	TRBD2	.	TRBV5-1	TGCGCCAGCAGCCCTCCGGTCCGGGGGGGCAAAGAGACCCAGTACTTC	CASSPPVRGGKETQYF
14	TRBJ2-1	.	.	TRBV30	TGTGCCTGGAGTGTACTACAGGGTGAGAATGAGCAGTTCTTC	CAWSVLQGENEQFF
13	TRBJ1-1	.	.	TRBV12-3/TRBV12-4	TGTGCCAGCAGCCCTCTAATCTGGACTGAAGCTTTCTTT	CASSPLIWTEAFF
15	TRBJ2-3	TRBD2	.	TRBV2	TGTGCCAGCAGTTATCTCCGGGGGGGCAGAGATACGCAGTATTTT	CASSYLRGGRDTQYF
14	TRBJ1-5	TRBD1	.	TRBV19	TGTGCCAGTAGTGGGACAGGGGAGAATCAGCCCCAGCATTTT	CASSGTGENQPQHF
17	TRBJ1-6	.	once	TRBV19	TGTGCCAGTAGTATACGGCGGGGTCTGAGGTCTAATTCACCCCTCCACTTT	CASSIRRGLRSNSPLHF
13	TRBJ1-6	TRBD1	few	TRBV2	TGTGCCAGCAACCAGGGGGCCAATTCACCCCTCCACTTT	CASNQGANSPLHF
14	TRBJ1-4	.	.	TRBV19	TGTGCCAGTACCACGACAGGTTTTCGCGAAAAACTGTTTTTT	CASTTTGFREKLFF
15	TRBJ2-2	TRBD1	once	TRBV5-1	TGCGCCAGCAGCCCTTGGGACAGCCACACCGGGGAGCTGTTTTTT	CASSPWDSHTGELFF
14	TRBJ2-2	.	.	TRBV10-3	TGTGCCATCAGCCGCGGGGCCCAGGCCGGGGAGCTGTTTTTT	CAISRGAQAGELFF
14	TRBJ1-6	.	once	TRBV5-4	TGTGCCAGCAGCTTCAGGGGACATAATTCACCCCTCCACTTT	CASSFRGHNSPLHF
15	TRBJ2-3	.	.	TRBV9	TGTGCCAGCAGCGTAGCTCGGGGTAGCGGAGATACGCAGTATTTT	CASSVARGSGDTQYF
14	TRBJ1-2	TRBD1	.	TRBV6-6	TGTGCCAGCGAGCCGGGACAGATGAACTATGGCTACACCTTC	CASEPGQMNYGYTF
14	TRBJ2-1	TRBD2	.	TRBV2	TGTGCCAGCAGTGAGGCGACTAGCAAAAGCGAGCAGTTCTTC	CASSEATSKSEQFF
11	TRBJ2-5	.	few	TRBV12-3/TRBV12-4	TGTGCCAGCAGCCCACGGGGGACCCAGTACTTC	CASSPRGTQYF
13	TRBJ1-2	TRBD1	.	TRBV9	TGTGCCAGTATGGGACAGGGGGGCGGTGGCTACACCTTC	CASMGQGGGGYTF
14	TRBJ2-1	TRBD1	.	TRBV25-1	TGTGCCAGCAGTGCAGGGACAGGGGCGATTGAGCAGTTCTTC	CASSAGTGAIEQFF
16	TRBJ2-5	TRBD2	.	TRBV4-1	TGCGCCAGCAGCCAAGGGAAAGCGGGAACCCAAGAGACCCAGTACTTC	CASSQGKAGTQETQYF
14	TRBJ1-5	.	.	TRBV6-5	TGTGCCAGCAGTTCAGCCACAGGTAATCAGCCCCAGCATTTT	CASSSATGNQPQHF
19	TRBJ2-1	TRBD2	.	TRBV2	TGTGCCAGCACCGAGAAGGCGGGGGTCTATTCTAGCTCCTACAATGAGCAGTTCTTC	CASTEKAGVYSSSYNEQFF
16	TRBJ2-3	TRBD2	.	TRBV9	TGTGCCAGCAGCGCCCATACTAGCGGGGGGGCAGATACGCAGTATTTT	CASSAHTSGGADTQYF
16	TRBJ2-3	TRBD1	.	TRBV6-6	TGTGCCAGCAGGCTCGACAGGGGCCCTAGCACAGATACGCAGTATTTT	CASRLDRGPSTDTQYF
13	TRBJ1-1	.	.	TRBV18	TGTGCCAGCTCAGAGGGTCAGAACACTGAAGCTTTCTTT	CASSEGQNTEAFF
18	TRBJ2-1	TRBD2	.	TRBV4-1	TGCGCCAGCAGCCAAGATATGGGACTAGCGGGGGGGCAAGGAGAGCAGTTCTTC	CASSQDMGLAGGQGEQFF
15	TRBJ1-6	.	.	TRBV19	TGTGCCAGTAGTATTCACCAACAGGGAAATTCACCCCTCCACTTT	CASSIHQQGNSPLHF
15	TRBJ2-3	TRBD2	.	TRBV20-1	TGCAGTGCTAGTATTGCTAGCGGGGGGTCAGATACGCAGTATTTT	CSASIASGGSDTQYF
12	TRBJ1-4	.	.	TRBV19	TGTGCCAGTAACCCTCGGGGTGGAAAACTGTTTTTT	CASNPRGGKLFF
14	TRBJ1-1	.	.	TRBV5-4	TGTGCCAGCAGCTTGACTCCCAAGCCCACTGAAGCTTTCTTT	CASSLTPKPTEAFF
14	TRBJ2-1	TRBD1	.	TRBV28	TGTGCCAGCAGTTTATCGGGACAGGGGAGAGAGCAGTTCTTC	CASSLSGQGREQFF
14	TRBJ1-2	TRBD1	.	TRBV28	TGTGCCAGCGGCTATCGCAGGGGGCGCTGGGGCTACACCTTC	CASGYRRGRWGYTF
16	TRBJ1-5	TRBD1	.	TRBV24-1	TGTGCCACCAGTGATACAGGGGGGAAATTGGATCAGCCCCAGCATTTT	CATSDTGGKLDQPQHF
18	TRBJ2-5	TRBD2	.	TRBV4-1	TGCGCCAGCAGCCCGACAGGACTAGCGGGGGGGCGCGGCGAGACCCAGTACTTC	CASSPTGLAGGRGETQYF
11	TRBJ1-2	.	.	TRBV6-5	TGTGCCAGCAGTTCCCCGGATGGCTACACCTTC	CASSSPDGYTF
12	TRBJ1-6	.	.	TRBV6-6	TGTGCCAGCAGTCCCGGTGGTTCACCCCTCCACTTT	CASSPGGSPLHF
15	TRBJ1-2	.	.	TRBV5-1	TGCGCCAGCAGACCCGGGCCCGGGGGGTTCTATGGCTACACCTTC	CASRPGPGGFYGYTF
16	TRBJ1-2	.	.	TRBV6-1	TGTGCCAGCAGTGAAGAGTGGCTGACAGGCTACTATGGCTACACCTTC	CASSEEWLTGYYGYTF
12	TRBJ1-1	.	.	TRBV19	TGTGCCAGTAGTATTCCCGCCGGGAAAGCTTTCTTT	CASSIPAGKAFF